This T cell receptor beta chain was observed in a study of T-cell memory formation after mild COVID-19. This clonotype was seen repeatedly, ten times or more. As yet, its antigen is unknown. From the 5' RACE reads, TCRdb called clonotypes with MiXCR, one entry per CDR3 protein. The sample has tens of thousands of distinct CDR3 sequences; 7.3% are singletons. Overall study findings and caveats: Clones contracting day 15 to 85 were balanced CD4/CD8; later expanders leaned CD4+.

V shed 5 bases and J shed 0 bases, with 25 bases lying between them. The CDR3 consists of 19 residues. Germline CDR1 reads MNHEY; CDR2 reads SMNVEV (reference sequence). The TCR originated in a man between 18 and 29 years old who had mild COVID-19 (a few samples of this study predate the infection). Cell type and time point are not known. The V gene is TRBV27, the J gene TRBJ1-1, with D possibly being TRBD1 (6 bases). Material for sequencing was PBMCs or a T cell subset sorted from them (not recorded which). The CDR3, as DNA: TGTGCCAGCAGTCCACGCCACAGGGTGGGTTTCTCGATGAACACTGAAGCTTTCTTT. Amino acid sequence: CASSPRHRVGFSMNTEAFF.